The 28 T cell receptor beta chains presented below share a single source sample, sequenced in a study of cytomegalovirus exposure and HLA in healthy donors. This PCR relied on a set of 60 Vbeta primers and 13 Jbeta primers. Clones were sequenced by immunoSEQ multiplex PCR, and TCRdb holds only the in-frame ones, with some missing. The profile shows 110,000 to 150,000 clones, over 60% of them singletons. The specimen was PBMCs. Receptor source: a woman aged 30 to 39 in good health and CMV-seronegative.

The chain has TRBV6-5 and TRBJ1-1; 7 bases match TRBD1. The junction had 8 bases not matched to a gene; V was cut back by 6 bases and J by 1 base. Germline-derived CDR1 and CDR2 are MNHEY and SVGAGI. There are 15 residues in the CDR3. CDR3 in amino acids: CASRADRVGNTEAFF. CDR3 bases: TGTGCCAGCAGGGCCGACAGGGTGGGGAACACTGAAGCTTTCTTT.

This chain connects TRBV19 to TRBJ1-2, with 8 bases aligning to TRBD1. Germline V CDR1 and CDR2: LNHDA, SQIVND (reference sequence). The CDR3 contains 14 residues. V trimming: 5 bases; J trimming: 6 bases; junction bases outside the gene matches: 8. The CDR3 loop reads CASSPTGELHGYTF. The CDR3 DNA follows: TGTGCCAGTAGTCCGACAGGGGAATTACATGGCTACACCTTC.

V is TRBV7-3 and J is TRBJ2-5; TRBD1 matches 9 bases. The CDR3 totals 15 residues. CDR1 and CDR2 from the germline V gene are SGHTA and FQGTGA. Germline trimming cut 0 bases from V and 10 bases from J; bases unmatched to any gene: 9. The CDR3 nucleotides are TGTGCCAGCAGCTTAACGGGGGACAGGGTGGGGGTCCAGTACTTC. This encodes CASSLTGDRVGVQYF. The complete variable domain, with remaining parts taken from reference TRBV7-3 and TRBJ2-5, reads GAGVSQTPSNKVTEKGKYVELRCDPISGHTALYWYRQSLGQGPEFLIYFQGTGAADDSGLPNDRFFAVRPEGSVSTLKIQRTERGDSAVYLCASSLTGDRVGVQYFGPGTRLLVL.

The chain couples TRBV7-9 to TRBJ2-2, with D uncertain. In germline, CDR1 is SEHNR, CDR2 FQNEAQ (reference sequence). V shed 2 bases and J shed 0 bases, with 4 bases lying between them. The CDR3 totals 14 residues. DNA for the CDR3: TGTGCCAGCAGCTTACAGTCGAACACCGGGGAGCTGTTTTTT. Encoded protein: CASSLQSNTGELFF.

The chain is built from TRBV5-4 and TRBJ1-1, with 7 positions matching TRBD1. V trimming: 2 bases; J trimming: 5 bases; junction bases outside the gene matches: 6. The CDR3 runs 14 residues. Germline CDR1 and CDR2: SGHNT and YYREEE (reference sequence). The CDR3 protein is CASSLQGTRTEAFF. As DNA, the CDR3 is TGTGCCAGCAGCTTACAGGGGACGAGGACTGAAGCTTTCTTT.

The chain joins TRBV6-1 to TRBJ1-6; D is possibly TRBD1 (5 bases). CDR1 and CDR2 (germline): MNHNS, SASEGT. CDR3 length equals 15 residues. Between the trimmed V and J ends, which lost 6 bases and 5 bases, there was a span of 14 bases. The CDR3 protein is CASRGEVGDNSPLHF. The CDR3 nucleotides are TGTGCCAGCAGGGGGGAGGTAGGGGATAATTCACCCCTCCACTTT.

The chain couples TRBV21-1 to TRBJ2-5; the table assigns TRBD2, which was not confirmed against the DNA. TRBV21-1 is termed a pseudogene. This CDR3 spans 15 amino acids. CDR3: CASSKFGSFQETQYF. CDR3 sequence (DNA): TGTGCCAGCAGCAAATTTGGGAGCTTCCAAGAGACCCAGTACTTC.

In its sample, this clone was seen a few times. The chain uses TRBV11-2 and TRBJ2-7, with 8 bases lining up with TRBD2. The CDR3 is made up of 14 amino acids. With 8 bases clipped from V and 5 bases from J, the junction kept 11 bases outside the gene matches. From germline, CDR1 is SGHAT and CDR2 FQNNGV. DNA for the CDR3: TGTGCCAGCCATAGCGGGGTATACCCTAACGAGCAGTACTTC. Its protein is CASHSGVYPNEQYF.

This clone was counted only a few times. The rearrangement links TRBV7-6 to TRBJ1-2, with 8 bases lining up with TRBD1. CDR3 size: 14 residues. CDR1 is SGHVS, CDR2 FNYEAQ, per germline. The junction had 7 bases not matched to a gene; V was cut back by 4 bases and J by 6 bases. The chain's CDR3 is CASSSPGQGDGYTF. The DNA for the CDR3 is TGTGCCAGCAGCTCCCCTGGACAGGGAGATGGCTACACCTTC.

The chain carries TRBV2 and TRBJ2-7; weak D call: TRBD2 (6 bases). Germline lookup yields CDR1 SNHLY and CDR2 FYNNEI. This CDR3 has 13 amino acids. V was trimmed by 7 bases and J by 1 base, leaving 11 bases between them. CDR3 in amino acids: CASKVGGSYEQYF. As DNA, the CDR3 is TGTGCCAGCAAGGTGGGGGGATCCTACGAGCAGTACTTC.

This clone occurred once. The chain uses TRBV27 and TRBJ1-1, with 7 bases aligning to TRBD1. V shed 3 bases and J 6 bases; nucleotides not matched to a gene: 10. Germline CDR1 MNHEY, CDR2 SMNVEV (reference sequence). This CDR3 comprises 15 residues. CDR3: CASSFPGQRRAEAFF. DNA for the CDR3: TGTGCCAGCAGTTTTCCGGGACAGAGAAGGGCTGAAGCTTTCTTT.

CDR3 sequence (DNA): TGTGCCAGCAGTGCACCTAGCGGGGGGCCCTCCTACGAGCAGTACTTC. Translated, it gives CASSAPSGGPSYEQYF. V usage is TRBV6-1 and J usage is TRBJ2-7; 11 bases map to TRBD2. This CDR3 is 16 amino acids long. Germline V gene sequence: CDR1 MNHNS, CDR2 SASEGT. J lost 0 bases, V lost 4 bases, and 5 bases had no gene match.

CDR3 in amino acids: CASSLSGSGELFF. CDR3 DNA: TGTGCCAGCAGCTTATCAGGGTCCGGGGAGCTGTTTTTT. The chain uses TRBV7-3 and TRBJ2-2, with TRBD1 as a possible D gene (5 bases). Germline V gives CDR1 SGHTA, CDR2 FQGTGA. V gave up 2 bases and J gave up 6 bases, with 7 bases separating them. The CDR3 loop spans 13 amino acids. The whole variable domain, filled in from reference TRBV7-3 and TRBJ2-2, reads GAGVSQTPSNKVTEKGKYVELRCDPISGHTALYWYRQSLGQGPEFLIYFQGTGAADDSGLPNDRFFAVRPEGSVSTLKIQRTERGDSAVYLCASSLSGSGELFFGEGSRLTVL.

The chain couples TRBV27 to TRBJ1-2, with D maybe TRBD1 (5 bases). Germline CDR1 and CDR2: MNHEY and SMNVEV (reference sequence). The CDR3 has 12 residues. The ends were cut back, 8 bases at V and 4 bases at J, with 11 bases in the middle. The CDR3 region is CASRRAPYGYTF. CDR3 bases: TGTGCCAGCCGCAGGGCGCCCTATGGCTACACCTTC.

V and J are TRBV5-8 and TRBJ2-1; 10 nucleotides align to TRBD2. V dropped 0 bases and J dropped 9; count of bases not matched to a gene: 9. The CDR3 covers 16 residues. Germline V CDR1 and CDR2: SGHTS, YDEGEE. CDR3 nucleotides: TGTGCCAGCAGCTTGGAGGAGCGGGGGGGCCGGGTTGAGCAGTTCTTC. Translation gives CASSLEERGGRVEQFF. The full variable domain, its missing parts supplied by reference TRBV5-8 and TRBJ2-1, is EAGVTQSPTHLIKTRGQQATLRCSPISGHTSVYWYQQALGLGLQFLLWYDEGEERNRGNFPPRFSGRQFPNYSSELNVNALELEDSALYLCASSLEERGGRVEQFFGPGTRLTVL.

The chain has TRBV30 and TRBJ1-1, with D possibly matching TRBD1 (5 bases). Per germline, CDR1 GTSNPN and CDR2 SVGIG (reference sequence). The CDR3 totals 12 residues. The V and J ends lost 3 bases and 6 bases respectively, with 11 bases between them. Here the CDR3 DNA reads TGTGCCTGGAGACTGCAGGGTTCTGAAGCTTTCTTT. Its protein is CAWRLQGSEAFF.

The CDR3 DNA reads TGTGCCAGCGTCGCCCTCGGGGGAAGTACTGAAGCTTTCTTT. Translation: CASVALGGSTEAFF. The chain couples TRBV27 to TRBJ1-1; possibly TRBD1 for D (5 bases). V was trimmed by 8 bases and J by 5 bases, leaving 18 bases between them. Germline CDR1 is MNHEY and CDR2 is SMNVEV (reference sequence). The CDR3 totals 14 residues.

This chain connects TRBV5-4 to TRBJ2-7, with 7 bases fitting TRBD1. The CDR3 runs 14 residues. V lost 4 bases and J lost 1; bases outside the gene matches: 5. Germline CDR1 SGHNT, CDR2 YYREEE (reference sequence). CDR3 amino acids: CASSSPGQSYEQYF. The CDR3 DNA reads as TGTGCCAGCAGCAGCCCGGGACAGTCCTACGAGCAGTACTTC.

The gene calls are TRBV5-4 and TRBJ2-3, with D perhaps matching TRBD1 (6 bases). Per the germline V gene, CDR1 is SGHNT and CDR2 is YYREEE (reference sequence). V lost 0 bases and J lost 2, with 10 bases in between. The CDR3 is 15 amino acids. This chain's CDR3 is CASSLEDSFTDTQYF. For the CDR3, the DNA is TGTGCCAGCAGCTTGGAGGACAGCTTCACAGATACGCAGTATTTT. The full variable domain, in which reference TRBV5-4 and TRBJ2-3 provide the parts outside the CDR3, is ETGVTQSPTHLIKTRGQQVTLRCSSQSGHNTVSWYQQALGQGPQFIFQYYREEENGRGNFPPRFSGLQFPNYSSELNVNALELDDSALYLCASSLEDSFTDTQYFGPGTRLTVL.

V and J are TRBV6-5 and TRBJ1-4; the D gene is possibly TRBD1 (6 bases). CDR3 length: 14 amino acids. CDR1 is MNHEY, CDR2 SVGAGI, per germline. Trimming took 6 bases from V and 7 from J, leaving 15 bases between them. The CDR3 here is CASSQDSTPEKLFF. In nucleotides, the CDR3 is TGTGCCAGCAGCCAGGACAGTACTCCTGAAAAACTGTTTTTT.

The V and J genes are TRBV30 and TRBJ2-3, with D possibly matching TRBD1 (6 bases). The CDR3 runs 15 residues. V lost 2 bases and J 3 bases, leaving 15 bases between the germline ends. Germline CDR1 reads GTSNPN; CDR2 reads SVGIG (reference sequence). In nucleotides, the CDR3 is TGTGCCTGGAGTCAGGGCAGGGGTAAGACAGATACGCAGTATTTT. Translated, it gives CAWSQGRGKTDTQYF.

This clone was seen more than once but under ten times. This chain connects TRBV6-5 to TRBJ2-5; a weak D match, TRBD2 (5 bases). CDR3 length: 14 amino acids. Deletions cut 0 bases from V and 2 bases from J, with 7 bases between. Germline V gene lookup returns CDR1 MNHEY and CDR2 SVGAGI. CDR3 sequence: CASSYSTGQETQYF. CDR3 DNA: TGTGCCAGCAGTTACTCGACGGGGCAAGAGACCCAGTACTTC.

The CDR3 sequence: CASSLGREQPQHF. The CDR3 DNA sequence: TGTGCCAGCAGTTTAGGCAGGGAACAGCCCCAGCATTTT. The chain links TRBV28 to TRBJ1-5; the D gene is possibly TRBD1 (5 bases). The germline V and J ends were trimmed by 2 bases and 7 bases, with 9 bases remaining between them. There are 13 residues in the CDR3. From germline, CDR1 is MDHEN and CDR2 SYDVKM. The complete variable domain, with remaining parts taken from reference TRBV28 and TRBJ1-5, reads DVKVTQSSRYLVKRTGEKVFLECVQDMDHENMFWYRQDPGLGLRLIYFSYDVKMKEKGDIPEGYSVSREKKERFSLILESASTNQTSMYLCASSLGREQPQHFGDGTRLSIL.

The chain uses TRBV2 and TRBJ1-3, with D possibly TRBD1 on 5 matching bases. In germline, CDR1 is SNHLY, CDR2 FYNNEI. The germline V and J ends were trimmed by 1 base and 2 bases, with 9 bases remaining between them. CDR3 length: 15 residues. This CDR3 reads CASSEGQFPGNTIYF. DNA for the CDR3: TGTGCCAGCAGTGAAGGACAGTTTCCTGGAAACACCATATATTTT.

CDR3 region: CASSAGLAGVDEQFF. CDR3 DNA sequence: TGTGCCAGCAGCGCGGGACTAGCGGGGGTAGATGAGCAGTTCTTC. The chain links TRBV11-3 to TRBJ2-1; TRBD2 matches 14 bases. The length of the CDR3 is 15 residues. The trim removed 5 bases at V and 8 bases at J, leaving 5 bases unmatched. CDR1 is SGHNT and CDR2 is YENEEA in the germline V gene.

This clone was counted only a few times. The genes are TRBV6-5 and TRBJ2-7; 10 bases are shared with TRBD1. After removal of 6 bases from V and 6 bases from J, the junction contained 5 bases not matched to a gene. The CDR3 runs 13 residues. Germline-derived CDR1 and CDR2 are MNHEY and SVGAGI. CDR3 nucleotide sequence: TGTGCCAGCAGCCGTGACAGGGGGCGCGAGCAGTACTTC. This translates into CASSRDRGREQYF.

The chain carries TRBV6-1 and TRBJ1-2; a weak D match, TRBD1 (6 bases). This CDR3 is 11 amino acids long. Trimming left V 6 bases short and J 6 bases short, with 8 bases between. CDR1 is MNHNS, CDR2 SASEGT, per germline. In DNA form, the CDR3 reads TGTGCCAGCAGACAGGGAGATGGCTACACCTTC. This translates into CASRQGDGYTF.

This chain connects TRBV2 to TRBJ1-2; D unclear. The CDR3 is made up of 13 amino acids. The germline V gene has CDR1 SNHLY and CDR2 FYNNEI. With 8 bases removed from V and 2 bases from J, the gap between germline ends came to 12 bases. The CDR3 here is CASWRQENYGYTF. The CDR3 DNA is TGTGCCAGCTGGAGGCAGGAGAACTATGGCTACACCTTC. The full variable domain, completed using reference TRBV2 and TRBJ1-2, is EPEVTQTPSHQVTQMGQEVILRCVPISNHLYFYWYRQILGQKVEFLVSFYNNEISEKSEIFDDQFSVERPDGSNFTLKIRSTKLEDSAMYFCASWRQENYGYTFGSGTRLTVV.